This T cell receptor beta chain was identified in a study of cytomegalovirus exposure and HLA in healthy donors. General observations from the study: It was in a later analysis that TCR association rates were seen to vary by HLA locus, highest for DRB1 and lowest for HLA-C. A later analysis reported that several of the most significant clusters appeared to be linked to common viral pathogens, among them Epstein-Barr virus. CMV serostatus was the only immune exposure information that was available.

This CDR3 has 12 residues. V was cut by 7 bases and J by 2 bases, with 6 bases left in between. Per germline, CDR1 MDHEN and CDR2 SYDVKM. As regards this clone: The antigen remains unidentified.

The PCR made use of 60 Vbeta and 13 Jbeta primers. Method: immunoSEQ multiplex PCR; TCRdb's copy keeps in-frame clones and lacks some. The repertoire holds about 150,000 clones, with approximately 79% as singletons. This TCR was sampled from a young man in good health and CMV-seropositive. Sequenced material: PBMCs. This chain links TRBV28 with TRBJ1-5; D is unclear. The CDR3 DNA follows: TGTGCCAGCAAGCAAGGCAATCAGCCCCAGCATTTT. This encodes CASKQGNQPQHF.